The source of this T cell receptor (beta chain) is a study of CD8 T cells in ankylosing spondylitis. This clonotype showed up many times. One entry per CDR3 protein results from TCRdb running MiXCR on the 5' RACE reads. The sample yields around 120,000 distinct CDR3 sequences, 7% to 10% seen once. The TCR originated in a male donor with ankylosing spondylitis or in good health (not recorded which). The sequenced material came from blood, either unsorted or a sorted T cell fraction (not recorded which).

The CDR3 DNA follows: TGTGCCAGCACCGGGACTTGGGACAAACAGGAGACCCAGTACTTC. This encodes CASTGTWDKQETQYF. This chain connects TRBV6-1 to TRBJ2-5; D is possibly TRBD1 or TRBD2 (6 bases each). Germline V gene lookup returns CDR1 MNHNS and CDR2 SASEGT. V dropped 7 bases and J dropped 5 bases, with 20 bases sitting between them. This CDR3 has 15 amino acids.